The present TCR beta chain was sequenced within a study of identical twins. Healthy Caucasians provided all donations. Each CDR3 protein gets one entry after TCRdb re-called the 5' RACE reads with MiXCR. There are 400,000 to 650,000 distinct CDR3 sequences in the sample; less than 25% occur only once, and around 0.9% lies in the top ten. A few counts support this clonotype. Germline V gives CDR1 MNHEY, CDR2 SMNVEV (reference sequence). This CDR3 has 12 amino acids. Trimming pared 2 bases from V and 7 bases from J, leaving 8 bases between. These data were also reused for a study on T cells expressing NK-cell markers. According to that study: An anti-gamma-delta TCR antibody was added in several experiments. It restricted sorting to alpha-beta TCR-expressing T cells. Six or seven donors had dominant NKG2C+ clonotypes that comprised about 1.0-7.0% of their CD8+ T cells.

Sequencing used CD4+ T cells sorted from blood. This chain links TRBV27 with TRBJ1-1; D uncertain. The receptor comes from a woman under 30 in good health. The CDR3 here is CASSLGVGEAFF. In nucleotides, the CDR3 is TGTGCCAGCAGTTTAGGGGTTGGTGAAGCTTTCTTT.